This T cell receptor (beta chain) came from a study of T cell responses to AZD1222 COVID-19 vaccine. The overall study: Second-dose schedules of about 4 or about 12 weeks were combined. The study, taken as a whole, reports: Among AZD1222 vaccinees, only 5 to 7 were seropositive at baseline. Possibly, clonal diversity was underestimated; donors were largely white British and included more females.

The CDR3 totals 13 residues. Germline CDR1 is SNHLY and CDR2 is FYNNEI. V shed 6 bases, J shed 2 bases, and the junction held 1 base outside the gene matches. Comments on this clone: Its matching antigen is unknown.

Profiled with immunoSEQ multiplex PCR; TCRdb holds only in-frame clones, not every one. The data hold about 190,000 clones, with 75% to 90% observed a single time. The receptor's source is an adult in good health. The rearrangement links TRBV2 to TRBJ2-1, with 7 bases identical to TRBD1. The specimen was peripheral blood, collected on day 0 of AZD1222 vaccination. The CDR3 coding sequence is TGTGCCAGCAGAGACAGGGCCTACAATGAGCAGTTCTTC. It is translated as CASRDRAYNEQFF.